The 5 T cell receptor beta chains given below trace back to one sample, sequenced in a study of T cells expressing NK-cell markers. From the 5' RACE reads, TCRdb lists one entry per CDR3 protein and no DNA. This table lists about 260,000 distinct CDR3 sequences. The sample comprised blood T cells: a sorted CD56 or NKG2C T cell subset, CD4+ or CD8+ T cells, or bulk PBMC T cells (not recorded which). The origin of the receptors is a man aged 18 to 29 in good health.

This rearrangement joins TRBV12-3 or TRBV12-4 to TRBJ2-2; TCRdb proposes TRBD2, but this gene call is untestable without DNA. The CDR3 is made up of 15 amino acids. CDR3 loop: CASRKAGVGTGELFF.

CDR3 sequence: CASSLGPGAGNTIYF. V is TRBV7-9 and J is TRBJ1-3; checking the TCRdb D call of TRBD1 is not possible without DNA. Germline CDR1 is SEHNR and CDR2 is FQNEAQ (reference sequence). The length of the CDR3 is 15 residues.

This CDR3 reads CASSLVPRERTFF. The J gene is TRBJ1-1, the V gene TRBV5-4; TCRdb's D call, TRBD1, is unchecked because there is no DNA. CDR1 and CDR2 from the germline V gene are SGHNT and YYREEE (reference sequence). This CDR3 region has 13 residues.

The chain recombines TRBV4-3 with TRBJ2-3; TCRdb picks TRBD1, but there is no DNA to check that call. This CDR3 spans 17 amino acids. Germline V gene lookup returns CDR1 LGHNA and CDR2 YSLEER. CDR3 protein: CASSQEGRGTGTDTQYF.

CDR3 sequence: CASSSVAGLASEETQYF. This sequence joins TRBV5-5 and TRBJ2-5; the D call from TCRdb, TRBD2, cannot be confirmed without DNA. CDR3 size: 17 residues. CDR1 and CDR2 from the germline V gene are SGHKS and YYEKEE (reference sequence).